The next 13 T cell receptor beta chains were all read from a single sample in a study of cytotoxic CD8 clonotypes in ibrutinib-treated CLL. Profiled with immunoSEQ multiplex PCR; TCRdb holds only in-frame clones, not every one. The repertoire consists of around 200,000 clones, with more than 75% occurring once and the leading ten covering roughly an eighth. This specimen consisted of PBMCs, obtained after 12 months of ibrutinib treatment. The receptors come from a human donor with chronic lymphocytic leukemia.

The chain joins TRBV5-6 to TRBJ2-6, with D uncertain. The germline V gene encodes CDR1 SGHDT and CDR2 YYEEEE. V lost 4 bases, J lost 6 bases, and 8 bases lay in between. The CDR3 consists of 13 residues. The CDR3 DNA sequence: TGTGCCAGCAGCCTACTCGAGGCCAACGTCCTGACTTTC. This translates into CASSLLEANVLTF.

The chain combines TRBV5-1 with TRBJ2-7, with 7 bases that match TRBD1. This CDR3 has 14 residues. J gave up 6 bases and V 0 bases, and 6 bases lay outside the gene matches. Germline V gene lookup returns CDR1 SGHRS and CDR2 YFSETQ. The CDR3 is CASSLDSQGTEQYF. Written as DNA, the CDR3 is TGCGCCAGCAGCTTGGATTCACAGGGGACCGAGCAGTACTTC.

The chain joins TRBV11-2 to TRBJ1-1; D is possibly TRBD1 (5 bases). Germline V gives CDR1 SGHAT, CDR2 FQNNGV. V lost 1 base and J lost 0, with 18 bases in between. The CDR3 sequence is 18 residues long. CDR3 amino acids: CASSLGVWGRKMNTEAFF. In DNA, the CDR3 is TGTGCCAGCAGCTTAGGTGTCTGGGGCAGGAAAATGAACACTGAAGCTTTCTTT.

The chain links TRBV10-2 to TRBJ2-1; D is undetermined. Trimming removed 8 bases from V and 5 bases from J, with 7 bases in between. This CDR3 has 11 amino acids. Germline V lookup: CDR1 WSHSY, CDR2 SAAADI. CDR3 amino acids: CASREDNEQFF. In DNA, the CDR3 is TGCGCCAGCCGAGAAGACAATGAGCAGTTCTTC.

This chain joins TRBV6-5 and TRBJ1-1; D is possibly TRBD1 (6 bases). In germline, CDR1 is MNHEY, CDR2 SVGAGI. V was shortened by 7 bases and J by 1 base, with 13 bases between the two germline ends. The CDR3 sequence is 14 residues long. Here the CDR3 DNA reads TGTGCCAGCACCTCAGGGGCCCGGAACACTGAAGCTTTCTTT. Translated, it gives CASTSGARNTEAFF.

The DNA for the CDR3 is TGTGCCTGGAGTGGTGGAGTAGCTGAGACCCAGTACTTC. It encodes CAWSGGVAETQYF. The J gene is TRBJ2-5, the V gene TRBV30; no reliable D call. The CDR3 sequence is 13 residues long. CDR1 is GTSNPN, CDR2 SVGIG, per germline (reference sequence). The V end was cut by 1 base, the J end by 5 bases, with 11 bases between.

J is TRBJ2-3 and V is TRBV2; 8 nucleotides align to TRBD1. CDR1 and CDR2 from the germline V gene are SNHLY and FYNNEI. With 5 bases clipped from V and 6 bases from J, the junction kept 7 bases outside the gene matches. This CDR3 has 14 amino acids. In nucleotides, the CDR3 is TGTGCCAGCAGTAATCAGGGGGCCGGTGATACGCAGTATTTT. Protein: CASSNQGAGDTQYF. The whole variable domain, filled in from reference TRBV2 and TRBJ2-3, reads EPEVTQTPSHQVTQMGQEVILRCVPISNHLYFYWYRQILGQKVEFLVSFYNNEISEKSEIFDDQFSVERPDGSNFTLKIRSTKLEDSAMYFCASSNQGAGDTQYFGPGTRLTVL.

This clone came up once. The chain links TRBV5-1 to TRBJ2-3; D call uncertain. The germline V and J ends were trimmed by 0 bases and 3 bases, with 5 bases remaining between them. Looked up from germline, CDR1 is SGHRS and CDR2 is YFSETQ. The CDR3 contains 13 residues. CDR3 loop: CASSLGITDTQYF. The CDR3 nucleotides read TGCGCCAGCAGCTTGGGCATTACAGATACGCAGTATTTT.

This clone was seen a handful of times. This chain links TRBV2 with TRBJ2-3, with D hard to call. The CDR3 totals 11 residues. Germline lookup yields CDR1 SNHLY and CDR2 FYNNEI. The germline V and J ends were trimmed by 4 bases and 3 bases, with 2 bases remaining between them. The DNA of the CDR3 is TGTGCCAGCAGTGTTACAGATACGCAGTATTTT. Protein: CASSVTDTQYF.

This clone has more than one count but fewer than ten. J is TRBJ1-5 and V is TRBV6-4; 7 nucleotides agree with TRBD1. The germline V gene encodes CDR1 MRHNA and CDR2 SNTAGT. The V gene end was trimmed by 5 bases and the J gene end by 6 bases; junction bases not matched to a gene: 4. The CDR3 length is 13 residues. The CDR3 DNA is TGTGCCAGCAGTTCGTACAGGGGTCAGCCCCAGCATTTT. It codes for CASSSYRGQPQHF.

V usage is TRBV6-6 and J usage is TRBJ1-2; D call uncertain. Trimming cost V 0 bases and J 1 base, with 6 bases left between them. CDR3 length equals 14 residues. Per the germline V gene, CDR1 is MNHNY and CDR2 is SVGAGI (reference sequence). CDR3 sequence reads: CASSYSADNYGYTF. CDR3 nucleotide sequence: TGTGCCAGCAGTTACTCCGCAGATAACTATGGCTACACCTTC.

The rearrangement joins TRBV2 to TRBJ2-5; weak D call: TRBD1 (6 bases). There are 12 residues in the CDR3. CDR1 is SNHLY, CDR2 FYNNEI, per germline. V was cut by 7 bases and J by 5 bases, with 11 bases left in between. The CDR3: CASTWTVETQYF. As DNA, the CDR3 is TGTGCCAGCACCTGGACAGTCGAGACCCAGTACTTC.

This clone came up once. V and J are TRBV11-3 and TRBJ2-2; D uncertain. Germline V lookup: CDR1 SGHNT, CDR2 YENEEA. The CDR3 spans 12 residues. Trimming removed 3 bases from V and 7 bases from J, with 6 bases in between. The CDR3 here is CASSFGVGELFF. In DNA, the CDR3 is TGTGCCAGCAGCTTTGGGGTCGGGGAGCTGTTTTTT.